Sequencing of this TCR beta chain was carried out in a study of cytomegalovirus exposure and HLA in healthy donors. With 60 Vbeta and 13 Jbeta primers, the PCR was carried out. Method: immunoSEQ multiplex PCR; TCRdb's copy keeps in-frame clones and lacks some. The sample shows about 160,000 clones, around 80% of them seen only once. In its sample, this clone was seen once. As yet, its antigen is unknown. Findings of the study overall: A later analysis found that most CMV-associated TCR beta chains appeared HLA-restricted.

This TCR derives from a man between 18 and 35 years old in good health and CMV-seronegative. Sequencing input: PBMCs.

Here the CDR3 DNA reads TGTGCCAGCAACCGGATAGCGGGAGGGGGCTCCTACGAGCAGTACTTC. Amino acid sequence: CASNRIAGGGSYEQYF. This chain connects TRBV27 to TRBJ2-7; 11 nucleotides match TRBD2. The CDR3 runs to 16 residues. Germline lookup yields CDR1 MNHEY and CDR2 SMNVEV (reference sequence). V lost 7 bases and J lost 0; bases outside the gene matches: 8.